This T cell receptor beta chain originates from a study of cytomegalovirus exposure and HLA in healthy donors (dated 2017 in TCRdb). Regarding the research as a whole: According to an earlier analysis of several hundred of the donors, 150 million to 200 million T cells yielded 117 million unique TCR beta sequences and 250 to 350 Gb of sequence data. The study used immunosequencing to profile the T cell repertoires of 666 subjects and linked those repertoires to cytomegalovirus serostatus. To study patterns of TCR occurrence, a later analysis re-analyzed previously published TCR beta repertoires from 666 donors and added high-resolution HLA genotyping. Along with the 666-subject first cohort, a separate validation cohort of more than 90 different subjects was used. Rather than drawing on any new phenotypic data, the later analysis identified candidate immune exposures from TCR beta sequences and the way those sequences occurred across donors. An earlier analysis of a few hundred of the donors applied high-throughput TCR beta sequencing to assess whether each TCR beta V gene segment acted as functional or pseudogenic. On average, about 200,000 unique TCR beta nucleotide sequences were sequenced per donor among a few hundred genotyped donors of the cohort, with roughly 18% of those sequences being non-productive. To predict cytomegalovirus infection status, the study brought together high-throughput TCR immunosequencing, statistical association of individual TCRs with disease status, and machine learning. The number of typed donors differed by locus: about 620-630 for A, B, C, DRB1 and DQB1; 500 to 550 for DQA1; fewer than 610 for DPA1; and roughly 470 for DPB1. All discovery cohort repertoires had been generated on a single sequencing platform. An early release covering roughly 600 HLA-typed donors comprised roughly 300 gigabases of sequencing data and approximately 85 million unique TCR sequences. About five DR-DQ haplotypes were handled as single units for association and clustering, since linkage in the cohort was strong. HLA typing covered class I and class II loci at four-digit resolution. Alongside the repertoire data, information on donor age, sex, ethnicity and CMV serostatus was compiled. The aim of the study was to test whether cataloging public T cell receptors could identify signatures of past pathogen exposure. Among the approximately 420 genotyped donors, approximately 77% belonged to the genetic ancestry cluster associated with self-reported Caucasian donors. In a later genetic analysis, genome-wide SNP genotypes for about 55% of the roughly 700 donors were used, and that subset was treated as a discovery cohort. Beyond this particular receptor, the publication reports: In a later analysis, HLA-associated TCR beta chains were found to be more clonally expanded and to have lower generation probabilities than equally common non-associated chains. A group of highly shared sequence variants was considered likely to be a technical artifact of the sequencing pipeline. According to a later analysis, parvovirus B19, influenza, CMV and Epstein-Barr virus appeared linked to several top co-occurrence clusters. A later genetic analysis reported fewer N-insertions in productive TCRs among donors in an Asian-associated ancestry cluster than the roughly 620-donor mean. The classifier was reported to diagnose cytomegalovirus status with high specificity and sensitivity in both the original and validation cohorts. A further reported finding was that TCR beta sequences accurately predicted the HLA-A and HLA-B alleles for most subjects in the first cohort. Because counts were too low, seventeen rarely observed V segments, including chromosome 9 orphons, were excluded from the earlier analysis of a few hundred of the donors. CMV serostatus was the only immune exposure information available for the cohort. Correlated functional status among segregating V segments might be attributable to linkage disequilibrium, but an unknown experimental factor could not be ruled out. In an earlier analysis of 587 of the donors, most TCR beta V segments appeared in productive rearrangements about 87% or about 30% of the time, broadly matching IMGT annotations. In vitro tests confirmed that a few of the cytomegalovirus-associated TCR beta chains recognize cytomegalovirus antigens. In a later analysis, TCR association rates were found to vary across HLA loci, with the most associated TCRs seen for DRB1 alleles and the fewest for HLA-C alleles. An association between a missense DCLRE1C variant and V-gene and J-gene trimming of TCR beta chains was found in a later genetic analysis and replicated in an independent cohort. Sequencing depth was assumed to be roughly uniform across donors in the presence/absence analyses, though that assumption may not hold. The study listed 150 to 200 TCR beta chains as associated with cytomegalovirus. Across donors, most TCR sequences were observed very rarely, whereas some public TCRs were present in many individuals. Most CMV-associated TCR beta chains appeared to be HLA-restricted in a later analysis, and the HLA associations seemed to be driven largely by CMV exposure. Only TCR beta chains were sequenced in this cohort, and the absence of alpha or paired-chain data limited detectable features. Assigning TCR associations to individual alleles was difficult when HLA alleles, especially DR and DQ, strongly co-occurred. Some IMGT-functional V segments, including TRBV6-2 and TRBV6-3, could not be told apart with the 87-base-pair reads, so those segments were excluded. Because some donors lacked HLA typing at each locus, the association tests relied only on the typed subset. A later analysis associated 15,000 or so TCR beta sequences with specific HLA alleles at a false discovery rate of 0.05. According to the authors, the approach could potentially be generalized to other disease states and immunological phenotypes.

Its CDR3 holds 13 amino acids, cysteine through phenylalanine. Solely the CDR3 DNA is kept, with 39 bases framed from the first base. Ends trimmed: V by 6 bases, J by 7 bases; bases unmatched to a gene: 8. Reading the germline V gene gives CDR1 KGHSH and CDR2 LQKENI. To note about this clone: The target of this receptor is not known. Base qualities were left out, and no much larger clone turns up one base away.

The cohort consisted of 666 healthy bone marrow donors. At the time of sampling, all cohort members were nominally healthy, though unrecorded immune exposures were likely present. The donor was CMV seronegative and was included in the group of about 400 seronegative cohort members. A peripheral blood sample was collected from each donor, and TCR beta sequencing was performed on peripheral blood mononuclear cells. The Qiagen DNeasy Blood Extraction Kit was used to extract genomic DNA from the blood cell samples. Libraries were prepared through the immunoSEQ multiplex PCR assay. For the multiplex PCR, a mixture combining 60 forward primers for TCR Vbeta segments and 13 reverse primers for TCR Jbeta segments was used. The CDR3 region of rearranged TCR beta genes was amplified from genomic DNA by a multiplex PCR assay. On the Illumina HiSeq System, the amplified TCR beta libraries were sequenced as 87-base-pair reads. The authors' pipeline ran thus. A later analysis tallied around 80 million unique TCR beta chains across the 666 repertoires, and some 10 million of those chains were shared by two or more donors. To remove PCR and sequencing errors, raw reads were error-corrected and collapsed into unique sequences using a nearest-neighbor algorithm that merged closely related sequences. CDR3 sequences were aligned to IMGT reference sequences to assign V, D and J gene segments. For a sequence to be retained, a match of at least six nucleotides was required to both a V gene segment and a J gene segment. A rearrangement counted as productive if the CDR3 had no stop codons and remained in frame with V and J, and every other rearrangement counted as non-productive. Following IMGT convention, CDR3 was defined as the stretch from the second conserved V-encoded cysteine up to the conserved J-encoded phenylalanine. Sequences without an unambiguous match to a single V gene segment were excluded from the earlier analysis of 500 to 700 of the donors. An earlier analysis of over 450 of the donors classified V segments as functional when productive rearrangements were above 56.7% and as segregating when the standard deviation between donors was above 5%. A statistical classification framework was built to diagnose cytomegalovirus status from the catalog of TCR beta chain sequences. In a later analysis, TCR nucleotide sequences were compared against IMGT/GENE-DB human TR gene sequences so that V and J genes could be assigned. In a later analysis, CDR3 sequences and most-parsimonious VDJ recombination scenarios were assigned using the TCRdist pipeline. In a later analysis, every TCR beta chain was defined by the combination of its CDR3 amino acid sequence and its V-gene family, and reads without a unique V-gene family were dropped. As a way to deal with suspected cross-contamination and a sequencing artifact, a later analysis dropped 450 to 600 nucleotide sequences that were highly shared and had low generation probability. In a later analysis, a clonal expansion index for each public chain was calculated from normalized within-repertoire ranks of inferred template counts. In a later analysis, generation probabilities were computed using a VDJ recombination model fitted to out-of-frame rearrangements, and the results were checked against IGoR. A later analysis scored TCR-TCR, TCR-HLA and TCR-CMV co-occurrence with hypergeometric tests, applying a repertoire-size bias correction to TCR pairs. A later analysis estimated false discovery rates by permuting HLA or CMV assignments 20 times. In a later analysis, co-occurring TCRs were grouped using DBSCAN, and TCRdist sequence similarity was added for clustering within HLA-allele-positive subsets. Co-occurrence clustering excluded repertoires with fewer than 30,000 or more than 120,000 public chains, plus five with anomalous nucleotide sharing. TCRdb retrieved this table from immuneACCESS and kept in-frame rearrangements only. Not all clones are present; in checked studies, unresolved V genes account for under half, and no reason is known for the remainder. From that table come the V and J calls and clone size; the DNA was used to work out D and trimming. The sample table shows more than 150,000 clones, and about 88% are seen once. The top ten clones comprise roughly 0.24% of the sample.

The chain employs TRBV18 and TRBJ2-7, and TRBD1 matches 8 of the central bases. This TCR derives from a girl less than two years old in good health and CMV-seronegative. The sequenced sample was PBMCs. The CDR3 is CASSLDREYEQYF. The DNA is as follows: TGTGCCAGCTCTCTGGACAGGGAGTATGAGCAGTACTTC.